This T cell receptor beta chain appears in the sequencing data of a study of human T cells and chemical hapten exposure. The overall study: Each patient's scalp received weekly diphenylcyclopropenone throughout the approximately 23-week study. Patch tests delivered 0.01% DPC to the upper back and were evaluated at 6 days.

This clonotype was counted a few times. Described time point: pre-sensitization, week 0. Treatment here: therapeutic diphenylcyclopropenone sensitization with weekly scalp DPC. Each patch test followed a blood draw. The library gave individual cDNA molecules unique molecular identifiers. TCRdb re-called the RACE reads through MiXCR, storing one row per CDR3 protein. The sample includes around 350,000 distinct CDR3 sequences, approximately 5% of them seen just once. The starting material was whole blood, obtained in connection with sensitization to the hapten diphenylcyclopropenone (DPC). The TCR was taken from a woman aged 18-29 years with alopecia areata. Some clones in this sample may be carry-over from other donors' samples.

The CDR3 nucleotides are TGTGCCAGCAGTTTCCCAGGACAGGGGATGACAGATACGCAGTATTTT. Translation gives CASSFPGQGMTDTQYF. This chain uses TRBV28 with TRBJ2-3; the match to TRBD1 covers 9 bases. The V segment lost 3 bases and the J segment 3 bases; nucleotides outside the gene matches: 7. The germline V gene has CDR1 MDHEN and CDR2 SYDVKM. The CDR3 is 16 amino acids. The full variable domain, rest sourced from reference TRBV28 and TRBJ2-3, is DVKVTQSSRYLVKRTGEKVFLECVQDMDHENMFWYRQDPGLGLRLIYFSYDVKMKEKGDIPEGYSVSREKKERFSLILESASTNQTSMYLCASSFPGQGMTDTQYFGPGTRLTVL.